Following are 29 T cell receptor beta chains from one sample sequenced in a study of T cells in Graves' hyperthyroidism and ophthalmopathy. The TCR beta CDR3 regions underwent amplification using RNA transcripts as the source. A first-round RT-PCR of the TCR CDR3 used the HTBI primer set. TCRdb fed the multiplex PCR reads into MiXCR, producing one record per CDR3 protein. Of about 560,000 distinct CDR3 sequences detected, roughly 17% appear once; the ten largest clones hold around a sixth. Sequenced: blood. These receptors originate from a woman younger than 30 with Graves' hyperthyroidism.

This chain uses TRBV7-2 with TRBJ1-4; D ambiguous. The CDR3 has 14 residues. Germline values: CDR1 SGHTA, CDR2 FQGNSA. Trimming stripped 4 bases from V and 5 bases from J, with 11 bases between. CDR3 in amino acids: CASSSVLWNEKLFF. The CDR3 nucleotides read TGTGCCAGCAGCTCCGTTCTTTGGAATGAAAAACTGTTTTTT.

This clonotype is a singleton in its sample. A read error may be the cause here, since a much bigger clone is one base away. The chain joins TRBV7-2 to TRBJ1-1; tentatively, D is TRBD1 (5 bases). Looked up from germline, CDR1 is SGHTA and CDR2 is FQGNSA. The CDR3 has 13 amino acids. V dropped 2 bases and J dropped 5 bases, with 9 bases sitting between them. In DNA form, the CDR3 reads TGTGCCAGCAGCTTACCAGGGAGGACTGAAGCTTTCTTT. Its translation is CASSLPGRTEAFF.

This clonotype has a handful of counts. This chain connects TRBV20-1 to TRBJ2-1; D is ambiguous. The V gene's germline CDR1 is DFQATT and CDR2 SNEGSKA (reference sequence). Trimming took off 6 bases at V and 3 bases at J, with 9 bases between the two ends. This CDR3 has 12 residues. Here the CDR3 reads CSAGQRYNEQFF. As DNA, the CDR3 is TGCAGTGCGGGCCAGCGCTACAATGAGCAGTTCTTC.

This clonotype was seen repeatedly, ten times or more. The rearrangement links TRBV20-1 to TRBJ2-7; D remains ambiguous. CDR3 size: 13 residues. Germline V CDR1 and CDR2: DFQATT, SNEGSKA (reference sequence). Trimming took 5 bases from V and 2 from J, leaving 13 bases between them. The CDR3 loop reads CSAQETFTYEQYF. CDR3 DNA: TGCAGTGCTCAAGAGACTTTTACCTACGAGCAGTACTTC.

This clonotype was seen many times. The gene calls are TRBV5-1 and TRBJ1-1, with unresolved D. Germline lookup yields CDR1 SGHRS and CDR2 YFSETQ. V was shortened by 4 bases and J by 5 bases, with 15 bases between the two germline ends. The CDR3 is 14 amino acids. CDR3 protein: CASSAGSAGTEAFF. CDR3 DNA sequence: TGCGCCAGCAGCGCGGGGTCAGCGGGAACTGAAGCTTTCTTT.

The CDR3 sequence: CASNPGGSGELFF. The CDR3 nucleotides are TGTGCCAGCAACCCAGGGGGCTCCGGGGAGCTGTTTTTT. The chain couples TRBV12-3 or TRBV12-4 to TRBJ2-2; 8 bases line up with TRBD1. J was trimmed by 6 bases and V by 7 bases; bases with no gene match: 4. There are 13 residues in the CDR3.

This clonotype was observed many times. The rearrangement links TRBV12-5 to TRBJ2-1; 7 nucleotides match TRBD1. J lost 6 bases, V lost 0 bases, and 11 bases had no gene match. Germline V gene sequence: CDR1 LGHNT, CDR2 FRNRAP. The CDR3 is made up of 17 amino acids. The CDR3 region is CASGLVLGTEFFNEQFF. The CDR3 DNA reads as TGTGCTAGTGGTTTGGTACTCGGGACAGAGTTCTTCAATGAGCAGTTCTTC.

This clonotype was counted ten times or more. The chain is built from TRBV15 and TRBJ2-3, with unresolved D. Germline-derived CDR1 and CDR2 are LNHNV and YYDKDF (reference sequence). The CDR3 totals 15 residues. Trimming stripped 0 bases from V and 0 bases from J, with 7 bases between. The CDR3 loop is CATSRDRISTDTQYF. The CDR3 region has the DNA TGTGCCACCAGCAGAGACAGGATTAGCACAGATACGCAGTATTTT.

For this clonotype: A read error may be the cause here, since a much bigger clone is one base away. The rearrangement uses TRBV16 and TRBJ1-2; 12 bases are shared with TRBD1. V trimming: 4 bases; J trimming: 7 bases; junction bases outside the gene matches: 7. This CDR3 contains 15 residues. Germline loops: CDR1 KGHSY, CDR2 FQNENV. Written as DNA, the CDR3 is TGTGCCAGCAGCCCTTCGGGACAGGGGGCGTCTGGCTACACCTTC. This encodes CASSPSGQGASGYTF.

The chain carries TRBV7-9 and TRBJ2-2, with 8 bases matching TRBD1. J gave up 6 bases and V 5 bases, and 11 bases lay outside the gene matches. The length of the CDR3 is 16 residues. Germline V gene data show CDR1 as SEHNR and CDR2 as FQNEAQ (reference sequence). CDR3 residues: CASSTTTGAQAGELFF. DNA for the CDR3: TGTGCCAGCAGCACAACGACAGGGGCGCAGGCCGGGGAGCTGTTTTTT.

This chain joins TRBV6-6 and TRBJ2-2, with D unresolved. V was clipped by 2 bases and J by 4 bases, with 14 bases between them. Germline CDR1 MNHNY, CDR2 SVGAGI (reference sequence). The length of the CDR3 is 16 residues. This chain's CDR3 is CASSYLIARSTGELFF. In nucleotides, the CDR3 is TGTGCCAGCAGTTACCTGATAGCAAGGAGCACCGGGGAGCTGTTTTTT.

This clonotype was detected only a few times. For the CDR3, the DNA is TGCAGCGTGGGGACAGGGGGCGGCACTGAAGCTTTCTTT. It specifies CSVGTGGGTEAFF. This chain connects TRBV29-1 to TRBJ1-1, with 12 bases matching TRBD1. The CDR3 covers 13 residues. The V gene's germline CDR1 is SQVTM and CDR2 ANQGSEA. Trimming removed 6 bases from V and 4 bases from J; junction bases left unmatched: 3.

A word on this clonotype: One end of the junction does not line up with germline, which may come from a read error. The chain recombines TRBV19 with TRBJ1-1, with D tentatively TRBD1 (5 bases). In germline, CDR1 is LNHDA, CDR2 SQIVND (reference sequence). CDR3 length equals 15 residues. This CDR3 is CTSSHWDRVNTEAFF. DNA of the CDR3: TGTACCAGTAGTCACTGGGACCGAGTGAACACTGAAGCTTTCTTT.

This clonotype was picked up a small number of times. The chain joins TRBV5-5 to TRBJ1-4; TRBD1 might be the D (5 bases). V gave up 1 base and J gave up 7 bases, with 17 bases separating them. In germline, CDR1 is SGHKS, CDR2 YYEKEE (reference sequence). The CDR3 loop spans 16 amino acids. The CDR3 region has the DNA TGTGCCAGCAGCTTGCGCCGGCAGGGAGTTTTTGAAAAACTGTTTTTT. Encoded protein: CASSLRRQGVFEKLFF.

The chain joins TRBV5-1 to TRBJ2-7; D is possibly TRBD2 (5 bases). Deletions cut 0 bases from V and 7 bases from J, with 17 bases between. This CDR3 has 15 residues. Germline lookup yields CDR1 SGHRS and CDR2 YFSETQ. CDR3 coding DNA: TGCGCCAGCAGCTTGGTATCTGGCGGGCTGGGGGAGCAGTACTTC. Encoded protein: CASSLVSGGLGEQYF. The full variable domain, its missing parts supplied by reference TRBV5-1 and TRBJ2-7, is KAGVTQTPRYLIKTRGQQVTLSCSPISGHRSVSWYQQTPGQGLQFLFEYFSETQRNKGNFPGRFSGRQFSNSRSEMNVSTLELGDSALYLCASSLVSGGLGEQYFGPGTRLTVT.

This clonotype occurred a few times. The genes are TRBV11-2 and TRBJ1-5, with D perhaps TRBD1 (6 bases). The CDR3 spans 17 residues. Germline V CDR1 and CDR2: SGHAT, FQNNGV. Trimming shortened V by 1 base and J by 3 bases, and 16 bases separated the two germline ends. This CDR3 reads CASSLGYRVSDNQPQHF. CDR3 sequence (DNA): TGTGCCAGCAGCTTAGGTTACAGGGTATCAGACAATCAGCCCCAGCATTTT.

There are many counts of this clonotype. The chain has TRBV7-2 and TRBJ2-7; 8 bases agree with TRBD1. Germline lookup yields CDR1 SGHTA and CDR2 FQGNSA. Trimming took 5 bases from V and 3 from J; bases not matched to a gene: 12. The CDR3 runs to 16 residues. The CDR3: CASSQGQGSGLYEQYF. CDR3 DNA sequence: TGTGCCAGCAGCCAAGGACAGGGATCGGGGCTCTACGAGCAGTACTTC.

The chain employs TRBV6-2 or TRBV6-3 and TRBJ2-1; 8 bases are a match to TRBD2. The CDR3 extends over 16 amino acids. The germline V gene has CDR1 MNHEY and CDR2 SVGEGT. V was clipped by 2 bases and J by 2 bases; unmatched bases: 5. CDR3 sequence: CASSYIAGGPYNEQFF. The CDR3 DNA follows: TGTGCCAGCAGTTACATTGCGGGGGGTCCCTACAATGAGCAGTTCTTC.

J is TRBJ2-1 and V is TRBV9, with D unresolved. From germline, CDR1 is SGDLS and CDR2 YYNGEE. Between the trimmed V and J ends, which lost 7 bases and 4 bases, there was a span of 9 bases. The CDR3 loop spans 12 amino acids. For the CDR3, the DNA is TGTGCCAGCTCGGCACTTTACAATGAGCAGTTCTTC. Translated, it gives CASSALYNEQFF.

This clonotype was counted between two and nine times. This chain uses TRBV19 with TRBJ2-2, with unresolved D. This CDR3 is built from 14 residues. Germline-derived CDR1 and CDR2 are LNHDA and SQIVND (reference sequence). V was trimmed by 6 bases and J by 0 bases, leaving 8 bases between them. In DNA, the CDR3 is TGTGCCAGTAGCGGGCTAGCGAACACCGGGGAGCTGTTTTTT. Translation gives CASSGLANTGELFF.

This clonotype was seen a handful of times. The chain recombines TRBV18 with TRBJ1-2, with D perhaps matching TRBD1 (6 bases). The CDR3 sequence is 15 residues long. The V end lost 8 bases, the J end lost 5 bases, and 21 bases lay between the germline ends. Per germline, CDR1 KGHSH and CDR2 LQKENI. CDR3 DNA sequence: TGTGCCAGCCCCAGCACCGGGGGCGCAGGGTATGGCTACACCTTC. Translating it yields CASPSTGGAGYGYTF.

The chain is built from TRBV20-1 and TRBJ1-2; D is unresolved. Germline V gene data show CDR1 as DFQATT and CDR2 as SNEGSKA (reference sequence). The CDR3 runs 14 residues. Trimming stripped 1 base from V and 0 bases from J, with 9 bases between. CDR3 bases: TGCAGTGCTAGAGGACGGACGACTAACTATGGCTACACCTTC. This gives the protein CSARGRTTNYGYTF.

This clonotype was recorded at least ten times. This chain joins TRBV11-3 and TRBJ2-3; D is unclear. Germline V gene data show CDR1 as SGHNT and CDR2 as YENEEA. The CDR3 covers 11 residues. Trimming shortened V by 8 bases and J by 6 bases, and 9 bases separated the two germline ends. DNA for the CDR3: TGTGCCAGCGGGCTCGACGATACGCAGTATTTT. It is translated as CASGLDDTQYF.

This clonotype was seen at least ten times. The V gene is TRBV11-2, the J gene TRBJ2-1; D remains ambiguous. Trimming left V 5 bases short and J 8 bases short, with 7 bases between. Germline loops: CDR1 SGHAT, CDR2 FQNNGV. CDR3 length: 11 residues. This chain's CDR3 is CASSAGDEQFF. The DNA for the CDR3 is TGTGCCAGCAGCGCAGGCGATGAGCAGTTCTTC.

The chain joins TRBV29-1 to TRBJ1-4; D is undetermined. The CDR3 loop spans 11 amino acids. Trimming took off 6 bases at V and 8 bases at J, with 10 bases between the two ends. Germline V CDR1 and CDR2: SQVTM, ANQGSEA. This CDR3 is CSVGILEKLFF. The CDR3 coding sequence is TGCAGCGTCGGGATCCTGGAAAAACTGTTTTTT.

This clonotype came up many times. V gene TRBV6-5 combines with J gene TRBJ2-1; 10 nucleotides agree with TRBD1. The V gene end was trimmed by 2 bases and the J gene end by 5 bases; junction bases not matched to a gene: 12. The germline V gene has CDR1 MNHEY and CDR2 SVGAGI. The CDR3 extends over 18 amino acids. The CDR3 region is CASSYRQGAGSRNNEQFF. Written as DNA, the CDR3 is TGTGCCAGCAGTTACAGACAGGGGGCGGGTTCCCGCAACAATGAGCAGTTCTTC.

This clonotype was observed at least ten times. The rearrangement uses TRBV11-2 and TRBJ2-7, with D possibly being TRBD1 or TRBD2 (5 bases each). The germline V gene has CDR1 SGHAT and CDR2 FQNNGV. This CDR3 region has 14 residues. The ends were cut back, 4 bases at V and 5 bases at J, with 15 bases in the middle. CDR3 sequence: CASSYGTPPNEQYF. The CDR3 DNA reads TGTGCCAGCAGCTATGGGACGCCGCCCAACGAGCAGTACTTC.

The gene calls are TRBV9 and TRBJ2-3, with TRBD1 matching over 8 bases. Trimming removed 4 bases from V and 4 bases from J; junction bases left unmatched: 5. Germline lookup yields CDR1 SGDLS and CDR2 YYNGEE. This CDR3 contains 14 residues. The CDR3 nucleotides are TGTGCCAGCAGCTCCAGGGGGCGAGCAGATACGCAGTATTTT. Translated: CASSSRGRADTQYF.

This clonotype was picked up many times. The V gene is TRBV20-1, the J gene TRBJ1-5; 10 nucleotides match TRBD1. Germline V gene sequence: CDR1 DFQATT, CDR2 SNEGSKA (reference sequence). V lost 5 bases, J lost 6 bases, and 10 bases stayed unmatched. The CDR3 spans 15 residues. The CDR3 DNA follows: TGCAGTGCTGGATTTCCGGGACAGGGGAGTCAGCCCCAGCATTTT. Translation gives CSAGFPGQGSQPQHF.